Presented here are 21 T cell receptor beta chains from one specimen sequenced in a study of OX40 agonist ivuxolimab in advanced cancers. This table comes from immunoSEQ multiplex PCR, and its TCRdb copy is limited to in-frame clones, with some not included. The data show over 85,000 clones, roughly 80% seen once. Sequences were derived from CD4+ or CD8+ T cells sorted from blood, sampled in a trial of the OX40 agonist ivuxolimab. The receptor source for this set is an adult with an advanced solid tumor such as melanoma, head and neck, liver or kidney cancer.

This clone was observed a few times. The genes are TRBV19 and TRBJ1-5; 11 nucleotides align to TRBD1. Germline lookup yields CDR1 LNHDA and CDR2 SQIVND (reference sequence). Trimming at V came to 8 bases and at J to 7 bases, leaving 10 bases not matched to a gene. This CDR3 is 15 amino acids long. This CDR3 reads CASGPGQGVFQPQHF. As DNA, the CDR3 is TGTGCCAGTGGTCCGGGACAGGGGGTTTTCCAGCCCCAGCATTTT.

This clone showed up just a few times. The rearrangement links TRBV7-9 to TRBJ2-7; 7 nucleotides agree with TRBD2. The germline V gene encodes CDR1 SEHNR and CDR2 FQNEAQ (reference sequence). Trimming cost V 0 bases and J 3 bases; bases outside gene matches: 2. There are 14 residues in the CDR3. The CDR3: CASSLAAGVYEQYF. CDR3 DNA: TGTGCCAGCAGCTTAGCGGCGGGGGTCTACGAGCAGTACTTC.

CDR3 in amino acids: CASSQDLTAVSYNEQFF. The DNA for the CDR3 is TGCGCCAGCAGCCAAGATCTGACCGCTGTATCCTACAATGAGCAGTTCTTC. This chain joins TRBV4-1 and TRBJ2-1; unclear D gene. Germline loops: CDR1 MGHRA, CDR2 YSYEKL. The CDR3 loop spans 17 amino acids. Trimming stripped 0 bases from V and 1 base from J, with 13 bases between.

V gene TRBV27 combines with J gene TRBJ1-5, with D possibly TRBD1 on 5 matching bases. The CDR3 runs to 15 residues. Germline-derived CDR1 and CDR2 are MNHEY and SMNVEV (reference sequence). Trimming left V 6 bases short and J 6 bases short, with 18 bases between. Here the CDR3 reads CASSPWEGDAQPQHF. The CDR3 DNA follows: TGTGCCAGCAGCCCGTGGGAAGGGGACGCTCAGCCCCAGCATTTT.

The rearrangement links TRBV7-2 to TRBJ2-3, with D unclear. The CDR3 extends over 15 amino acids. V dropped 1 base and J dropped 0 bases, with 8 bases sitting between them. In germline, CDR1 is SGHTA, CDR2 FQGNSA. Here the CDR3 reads CASSLVASSTDTQYF. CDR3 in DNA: TGTGCCAGCAGCTTAGTTGCATCTAGCACAGATACGCAGTATTTT.

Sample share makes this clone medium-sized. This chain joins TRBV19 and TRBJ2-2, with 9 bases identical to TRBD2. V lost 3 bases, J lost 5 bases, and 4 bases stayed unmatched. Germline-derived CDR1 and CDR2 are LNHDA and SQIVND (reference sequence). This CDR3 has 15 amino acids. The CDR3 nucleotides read TGTGCCAGTAGTATGGCGGGAGGGTGGACCGGGGAGCTGTTTTTT. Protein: CASSMAGGWTGELFF.

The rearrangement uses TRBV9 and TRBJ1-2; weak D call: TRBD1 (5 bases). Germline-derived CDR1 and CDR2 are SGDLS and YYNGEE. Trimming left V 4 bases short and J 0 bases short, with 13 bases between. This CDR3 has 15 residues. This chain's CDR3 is CASSPWGRSNYGYTF. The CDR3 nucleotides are TGTGCCAGCAGCCCCTGGGGGAGGTCTAACTATGGCTACACCTTC.

CDR3 nucleotides: TGTGCCAGCAGGAGCGGGGGTGGGGATACGCAGTATTTT. Its protein is CASRSGGGDTQYF. The chain carries TRBV7-2 and TRBJ2-3; TRBD2 aligns across 8 bases. From germline, CDR1 is SGHTA and CDR2 FQGNSA. V trimming: 6 bases; J trimming: 6 bases; junction bases outside the gene matches: 5. The CDR3 sequence is 13 residues long.

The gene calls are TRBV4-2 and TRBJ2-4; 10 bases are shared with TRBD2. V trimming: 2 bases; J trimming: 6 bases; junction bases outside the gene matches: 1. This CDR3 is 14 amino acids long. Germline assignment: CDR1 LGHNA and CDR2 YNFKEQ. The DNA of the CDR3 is TGTGCCAGCAGCCAAAGACTAGCGGGAAACATTCAGTACTTC. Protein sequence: CASSQRLAGNIQYF.

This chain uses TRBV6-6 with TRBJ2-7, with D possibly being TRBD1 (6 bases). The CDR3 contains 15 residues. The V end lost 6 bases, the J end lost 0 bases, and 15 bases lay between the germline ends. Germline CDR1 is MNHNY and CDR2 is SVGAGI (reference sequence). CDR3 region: CASRRFTGFSYEQYF. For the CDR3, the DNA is TGTGCCAGCAGGCGCTTTACAGGGTTCTCCTACGAGCAGTACTTC.

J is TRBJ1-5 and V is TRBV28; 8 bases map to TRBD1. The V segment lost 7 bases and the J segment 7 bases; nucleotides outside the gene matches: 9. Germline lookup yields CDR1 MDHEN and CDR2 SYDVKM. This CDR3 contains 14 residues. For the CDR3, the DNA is TGTGCCAGCATCTTGGGACAGGTGGGCCAGCCCCAGCATTTT. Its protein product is CASILGQVGQPQHF.

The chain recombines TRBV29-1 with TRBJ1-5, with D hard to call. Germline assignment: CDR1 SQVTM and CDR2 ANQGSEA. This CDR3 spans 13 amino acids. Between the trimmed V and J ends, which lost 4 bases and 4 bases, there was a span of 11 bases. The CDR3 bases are TGCAGCGTTGGGCTAGGGAATAATCAGCCCCAGCATTTT. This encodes CSVGLGNNQPQHF.

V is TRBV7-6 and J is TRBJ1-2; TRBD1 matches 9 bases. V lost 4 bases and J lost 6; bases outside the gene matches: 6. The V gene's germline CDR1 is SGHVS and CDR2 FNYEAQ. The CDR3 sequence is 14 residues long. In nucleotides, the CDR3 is TGTGCCAGCAGCTCTCTACAGGGGGCGAATGGCTACACCTTC. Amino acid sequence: CASSSLQGANGYTF.

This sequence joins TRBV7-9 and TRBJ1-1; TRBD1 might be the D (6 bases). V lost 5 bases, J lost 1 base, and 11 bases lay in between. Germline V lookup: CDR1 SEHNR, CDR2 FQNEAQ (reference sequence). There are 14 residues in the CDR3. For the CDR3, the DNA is TGTGCCAGCAGCACCTTAGGGGGGAACACTGAAGCTTTCTTT. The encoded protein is CASSTLGGNTEAFF.

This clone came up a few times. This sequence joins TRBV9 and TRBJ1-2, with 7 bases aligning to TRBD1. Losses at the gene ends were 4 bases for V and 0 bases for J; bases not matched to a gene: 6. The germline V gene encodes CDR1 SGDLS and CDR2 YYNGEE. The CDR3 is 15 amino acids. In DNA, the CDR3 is TGTGCCAGCAGCCCTCGGACAGGAGCTAACTATGGCTACACCTTC. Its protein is CASSPRTGANYGYTF.

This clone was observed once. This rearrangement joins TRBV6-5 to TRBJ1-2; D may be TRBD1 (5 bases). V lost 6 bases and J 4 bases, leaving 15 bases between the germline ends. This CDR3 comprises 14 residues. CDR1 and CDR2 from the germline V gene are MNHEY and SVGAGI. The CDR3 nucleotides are TGTGCCAGCAGCGATCCGGGACGGCCCTATGGCTACACCTTC. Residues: CASSDPGRPYGYTF.

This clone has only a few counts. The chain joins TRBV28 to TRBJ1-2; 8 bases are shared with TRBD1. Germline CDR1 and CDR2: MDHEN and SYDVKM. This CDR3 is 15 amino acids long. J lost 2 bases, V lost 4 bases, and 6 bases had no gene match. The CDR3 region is CASSSDRGGNYGYTF. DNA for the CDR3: TGTGCCAGCAGTTCTGACAGGGGCGGGAACTATGGCTACACCTTC.

The CDR3 nucleotides are TGTGCCAGCAGCTCCCGGGACAGGGGGCCTGATGAGCAGTTCTTC. Its protein is CASSSRDRGPDEQFF. The V and J genes are TRBV14 and TRBJ2-1; 12 positions match TRBD1. The CDR3 extends over 15 amino acids. Germline assignment: CDR1 SGHDN and CDR2 FVKESK. The J segment lost 8 bases and the V segment lost 5 bases, leaving 7 bases of the junction unmatched.

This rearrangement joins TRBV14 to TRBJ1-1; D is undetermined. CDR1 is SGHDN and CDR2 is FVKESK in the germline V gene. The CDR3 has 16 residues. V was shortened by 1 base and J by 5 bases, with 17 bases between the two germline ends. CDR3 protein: CASSQGPIGDRTEAFF. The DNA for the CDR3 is TGTGCCAGCAGCCAAGGCCCGATAGGAGATAGGACTGAAGCTTTCTTT.

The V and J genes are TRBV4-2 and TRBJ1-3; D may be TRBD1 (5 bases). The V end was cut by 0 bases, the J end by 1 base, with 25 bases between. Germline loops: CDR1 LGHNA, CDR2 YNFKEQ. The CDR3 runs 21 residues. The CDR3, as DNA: TGTGCCAGCAGCCAAGAAAAGTTGGCCCAGGGAAGGCTTAGTTCTGGAAACACCATATATTTT. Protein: CASSQEKLAQGRLSSGNTIYF.

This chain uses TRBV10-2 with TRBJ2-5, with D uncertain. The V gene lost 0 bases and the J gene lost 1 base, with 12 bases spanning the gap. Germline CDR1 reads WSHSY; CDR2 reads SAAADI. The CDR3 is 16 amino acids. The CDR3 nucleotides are TGCGCCAGCAGTGAGTCTTCTTTTTGGGGCCAAGAGACCCAGTACTTC. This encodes CASSESSFWGQETQYF.